This TCR beta chain was sequenced in a study of CD8+CD57+ T cells in acquired aplastic anemia. Study context: Mean yield of DNA from sorted CD4+ and CD8+ cells was 3.2 ug. Study observations and caveats: Almost 30 sequences, all CD8+ CDR3, were shared between patients and controls.

Germline V gives CDR1 DFQATT, CDR2 SNEGSKA (reference sequence). V lost 6 bases and J 2 bases, leaving 15 bases between the germline ends. This CDR3 is 14 amino acids long. Selection for sequencing was limited to patients who had shown CD8+CD57+ cell expansion by flow cytometry. Each of the patients presented with severe acquired aplastic anemia. No therapy had been given to the patients at the time of blood sampling. About this clonotype: Its specificity is not known.

Genomic DNA, the template, was used for profiling of the TCR beta VDJ and CDR3. TCRdb fed the reads into MiXCR, producing one record per CDR3 protein. The sample has about 160,000 distinct CDR3 sequences, around 75% seen once; the top ten hold approximately 42%. This sequence joins TRBV20-1 and TRBJ2-3; D ambiguous. The sequencing input was sorted CD4+, CD8+, or CD8+CD57+ T cells (not recorded which) from PBMCs. The clonotype was recovered from a human donor with aplastic anemia. This CDR3 reads CSAWRAPATDTQYF. In DNA, the CDR3 is TGCAGTGCCTGGCGTGCCCCGGCCACAGATACGCAGTATTTT.